These 18 T cell receptor beta chains were all obtained from the same sample, sequenced in a study of blood T cell repertoires in COVID-19. Method: immunoSEQ multiplex PCR; TCRdb's copy keeps in-frame clones and lacks some. The sample includes roughly 250,000 clones, approximately 80% of them seen just once. Sample: peripheral blood. Receptor source: a woman in her 50s with acute or convalescent COVID-19.

This clone has only one observation. The chain recombines TRBV12-3 or TRBV12-4 with TRBJ1-1, with unresolved D. Trimming left V 5 bases short and J 9 bases short, with 16 bases between. The CDR3 is 13 amino acids. The CDR3, as DNA: TGTGCCAGCAGTCGTACAGAATTCGAAAAAGCTTTCTTT. This codes for CASSRTEFEKAFF.

The rearrangement uses TRBV7-9 and TRBJ1-5, with TRBD1 matching over 7 bases. With 3 bases clipped from V and 5 bases from J, the junction kept 4 bases outside the gene matches. The CDR3 contains 14 residues. Germline V CDR1 and CDR2: SEHNR, FQNEAQ (reference sequence). The CDR3 sequence is CASSFTGADQPQHF. CDR3 DNA: TGTGCCAGCAGCTTTACAGGGGCCGATCAGCCCCAGCATTTT.

CDR3 protein: CASSRDSEKLFF. The CDR3, as DNA: TGTGCCAGCAGCAGGGACAGCGAAAAACTGTTTTTT. The chain recombines TRBV7-9 with TRBJ1-4; 7 bases are a match to TRBD1. Germline CDR1 is SEHNR and CDR2 is FQNEAQ (reference sequence). This CDR3 region has 12 residues. V shed 5 bases, J shed 8 bases, and the junction held 2 bases outside the gene matches.

The V and J genes are TRBV6-5 and TRBJ1-2; no clear D gene. V lost 7 bases and J lost 7, with 19 bases in between. The germline V gene has CDR1 MNHEY and CDR2 SVGAGI. This CDR3 region has 14 residues. The CDR3: CASTSSGVVGGYTF. CDR3 bases: TGTGCCAGCACCTCATCCGGGGTGGTTGGTGGCTACACCTTC.

This chain uses TRBV28 with TRBJ2-7; 7 nucleotides line up with TRBD1. The CDR3 extends over 16 amino acids. Germline V CDR1 and CDR2: MDHEN, SYDVKM. V was clipped by 1 base and J by 0 bases; unmatched bases: 6. CDR3 in amino acids: CASSLSDRQGSYEQYF. The CDR3 coding sequence is TGTGCCAGCAGTTTATCGGACAGACAGGGCTCCTACGAGCAGTACTTC.

The chain has TRBV6-5 and TRBJ1-1; 9 bases align to TRBD1. The CDR3 totals 12 residues. Germline V gene data show CDR1 as MNHEY and CDR2 as SVGAGI. V gave up 11 bases and J gave up 5 bases; unmatched junction bases: 6. The CDR3 reads CAGGQGRTEAFF. DNA of the CDR3: TGTGCCGGGGGACAGGGACGGACTGAAGCTTTCTTT.

The V gene is TRBV7-7, the J gene TRBJ2-2, with TRBD1 as a possible D gene (5 bases). The CDR3 loop spans 13 amino acids. Germline CDR1 and CDR2: SSHAT and FNYEAQ (reference sequence). The V end lost 5 bases, the J end lost 7 bases, and 11 bases lay between the germline ends. In DNA form, the CDR3 reads TGTGCCAGCAGCCCAGGGCTCGGCGGGGAGCTGTTTTTT. Its translation is CASSPGLGGELFF.

This chain connects TRBV2 to TRBJ2-7; TRBD2 agrees at 11 bases. V shed 4 bases and J 1 base; nucleotides not matched to a gene: 6. CDR3 length: 16 residues. Germline CDR1 is SNHLY and CDR2 is FYNNEI. CDR3 protein: CASSGDGTSGSYEQYF. The CDR3 nucleotides are TGTGCCAGCAGTGGTGATGGGACTAGCGGTTCCTACGAGCAGTACTTC.

The chain links TRBV3-1 (or the pseudogene TRBV3-2) to TRBJ2-7; possibly TRBD1 for D (5 bases). Germline CDR1 reads LGHDT; CDR2 reads YNNKEL (reference sequence). Trimming shortened V by 2 bases and J by 6 bases, and 14 bases separated the two germline ends. The CDR3 is 14 amino acids. In DNA, the CDR3 is TGTGCCAGCAGCCAAACCTTCGACAGCACCGAGCAGTACTTC. This translates into CASSQTFDSTEQYF.

The rearrangement links TRBV5-4 to TRBJ1-1; D not certain. The CDR3 totals 14 residues. Germline values: CDR1 SGHNT, CDR2 YYREEE (reference sequence). V dropped 4 bases and J dropped 1 base, with 11 bases sitting between them. DNA for the CDR3: TGTGCCAGCAGCCCTGAGGTAGGGAACACTGAAGCTTTCTTT. Amino acids: CASSPEVGNTEAFF. The whole variable domain, filled in from reference TRBV5-4 and TRBJ1-1, reads ETGVTQSPTHLIKTRGQQVTLRCSSQSGHNTVSWYQQALGQGPQFIFQYYREEENGRGNFPPRFSGLQFPNYSSELNVNALELDDSALYLCASSPEVGNTEAFFGQGTRLTVV.

This clone was counted between two and nine times. This rearrangement joins TRBV27 to TRBJ1-5, with 8 positions matching TRBD1. After removal of 8 bases from V and 7 bases from J, the junction contained 22 bases not matched to a gene. This CDR3 contains 18 residues. Germline-derived CDR1 and CDR2 are MNHEY and SMNVEV (reference sequence). CDR3 DNA sequence: TGTGCCAGCCGGGATGGGGGGACAGGACTCAGATCAGCCCAGCCCCAGCATTTT. Translation gives CASRDGGTGLRSAQPQHF.

The rearrangement links TRBV18 to TRBJ2-5, with TRBD1 matching 9 bases. Losses at the gene ends were 2 bases for V and 4 bases for J; bases not matched to a gene: 2. The CDR3 covers 14 residues. Germline assignment: CDR1 KGHSH and CDR2 LQKENI. DNA for the CDR3: TGTGCCAGCTCACCAGGGACAGGGACAGAGACCCAGTACTTC. Translating it yields CASSPGTGTETQYF.

This chain links TRBV3-1 (or the pseudogene TRBV3-2) with TRBJ1-1; TRBD1 aligns across 7 bases. The germline V gene has CDR1 LGHDT and CDR2 YNNKEL (reference sequence). The CDR3 consists of 16 residues. After removal of 2 bases from V and 0 bases from J, the junction contained 6 bases not matched to a gene. CDR3 loop: CASSQRTGAMNTEAFF. The CDR3 nucleotides are TGTGCCAGCAGCCAACGCACAGGGGCCATGAACACTGAAGCTTTCTTT.

This clone showed up just once. The DNA of the CDR3 is TGTGCCAGCACGACAGCTTATAATTCACCCCTCCACTTT. Residues: CASTTAYNSPLHF. The V and J genes are TRBV6-5 and TRBJ1-6; D might be TRBD1 (5 bases). V lost 7 bases, J lost 4 bases, and 8 bases lay in between. The CDR3 length is 13 residues. The V gene's germline CDR1 is MNHEY and CDR2 SVGAGI.

The chain carries TRBV7-9 and TRBJ1-1, with 7 bases identical to TRBD1. Germline V gene data show CDR1 as SEHNR and CDR2 as FQNEAQ (reference sequence). The J segment lost 3 bases and the V segment lost 0 bases, leaving 7 bases of the junction unmatched. The CDR3 consists of 16 residues. The CDR3 nucleotides are TGTGCCAGCAGCTTAGCGCCGGGACAGTGGGACACTGAAGCTTTCTTT. Its protein is CASSLAPGQWDTEAFF.

The V and J genes are TRBV5-1 and TRBJ2-1; 15 positions match TRBD2. Per the germline V gene, CDR1 is SGHRS and CDR2 is YFSETQ. The CDR3 has 16 residues. Losses at the gene ends were 3 bases for V and 7 bases for J; bases not matched to a gene: 5. CDR3 in amino acids: CASSYQGTSGGNEQFF. The DNA of the CDR3 is TGCGCCAGCAGCTACCAGGGGACTAGCGGGGGGAATGAGCAGTTCTTC.

This clone was picked up a small number of times. The chain employs TRBV2 and TRBJ2-1; 11 bases map to TRBD1. Germline V gene sequence: CDR1 SNHLY, CDR2 FYNNEI. This CDR3 spans 15 amino acids. V trimming: 6 bases; J trimming: 6 bases; junction bases outside the gene matches: 7. The DNA of the CDR3 is TGTGCCAGCAGCGTGGGACAGGGGGATCGCAATGAGCAGTTCTTC. As protein: CASSVGQGDRNEQFF.

J is TRBJ1-6 and V is TRBV27; D is possibly TRBD1 (5 bases). There are 15 residues in the CDR3. CDR1 MNHEY and CDR2 SMNVEV come from the germline V gene (reference sequence). V lost 5 bases, J lost 6 bases, and 14 bases lay in between. CDR3 sequence (DNA): TGTGCCAGCAGTCCGGCCGCGGGGCGTAATTCACCCCTCCACTTT. Protein product: CASSPAAGRNSPLHF.